This TCR beta chain came from a study of blood T cells in healthy people across ages. The sample holds one count of this clonotype. Antigen specificity is unknown. Study results and caveats: Age brought a roughly linear fall in TCR beta diversity measured per million T cells. Reliance upon unsorted PBMCs precluded definitive naive versus antigen-experienced comparison. The study found more naive CD4+ cells and higher diversity in long-lived than aged donors.

Then a second PCR, running roughly 7 to 11 cycles, was carried out with a sample-barcoded 5' primer and a J-beta primer mix. From the 5' RACE reads, TCRdb called clonotypes with MiXCR, one entry per CDR3 protein. Of 600,000 to 1,000,000 distinct CDR3 sequences in the sample, around 25% were seen once. A further study also used this sample, focusing on T cells of mothers and their children.

The specimen was blood. The sequence derives from a boy under 18 in good health.

The CDR3, as DNA: TGTGCCAGCAGTGAGACTAGCGGGATAGAAAATGAGCAGTTCTTC. Its translation: CASSETSGIENEQFF. This chain joins TRBV12-3 or TRBV12-4 and TRBJ2-1, with 11 bases aligning to TRBD2. Trimming cost V 5 bases and J 7 bases; bases outside gene matches: 7. This CDR3 contains 15 residues.